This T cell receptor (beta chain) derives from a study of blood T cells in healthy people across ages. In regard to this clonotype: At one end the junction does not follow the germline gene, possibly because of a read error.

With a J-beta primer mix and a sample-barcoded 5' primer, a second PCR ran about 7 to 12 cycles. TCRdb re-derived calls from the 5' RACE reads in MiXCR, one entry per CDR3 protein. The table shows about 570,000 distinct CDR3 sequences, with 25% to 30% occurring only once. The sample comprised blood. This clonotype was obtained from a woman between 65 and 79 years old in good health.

CDR3 nucleotides: TGTGCCAGCAGCGTAAAGGTGAGCTCCTACGATGAGCGGTTCTTC. Amino acid sequence: CASSVKVSSYDERFF. The chain recombines TRBV9 with TRBJ2-1; no definite D call. The germline V gene has CDR1 SGDLS and CDR2 YYNGEE. This CDR3 region has 15 residues.